This T cell receptor (beta chain) appears in the sequencing data of a study of blood T cell repertoires in COVID-19. The overall study: T cells, B-cell-depleted T cells, or PBMCs supplied cDNA or gDNA.

Here immunoSEQ multiplex PCR was the method, and the copy in TCRdb shows in-frame clones only, minus some. There are a few hundred thousand clones in the sample; around 89% occur only once, and about 9.9% lies in the top ten. The CDR3 runs 15 residues. The TCR was taken from a woman aged 35 to 49 who had recovered from COVID-19. The chain links TRBV21-1 to TRBJ2-2; whether TRBD2, the table's D call, matches the DNA was not checked. TRBV21-1 is labeled a pseudogene. The sample was PBMCs or T cells enriched from blood (not recorded which). The DNA for the CDR3 is TGTGCCAGCAGCAAAGGACGGGACTTATCCGGGGAGCTGTTTTTT. As protein: CASSKGRDLSGELFF.